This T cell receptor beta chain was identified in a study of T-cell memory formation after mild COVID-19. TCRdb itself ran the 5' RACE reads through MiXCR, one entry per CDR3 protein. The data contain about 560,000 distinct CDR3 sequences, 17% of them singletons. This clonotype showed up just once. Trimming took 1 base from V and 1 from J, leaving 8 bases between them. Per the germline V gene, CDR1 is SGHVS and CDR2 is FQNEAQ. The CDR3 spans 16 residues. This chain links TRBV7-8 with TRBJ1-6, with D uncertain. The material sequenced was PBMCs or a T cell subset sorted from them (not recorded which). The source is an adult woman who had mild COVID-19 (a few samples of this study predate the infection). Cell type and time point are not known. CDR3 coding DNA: TGTGCCAGCAGCTTAGAGGGATTTTCCTATAATTCACCCCTCCACTTT. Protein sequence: CASSLEGFSYNSPLHF.